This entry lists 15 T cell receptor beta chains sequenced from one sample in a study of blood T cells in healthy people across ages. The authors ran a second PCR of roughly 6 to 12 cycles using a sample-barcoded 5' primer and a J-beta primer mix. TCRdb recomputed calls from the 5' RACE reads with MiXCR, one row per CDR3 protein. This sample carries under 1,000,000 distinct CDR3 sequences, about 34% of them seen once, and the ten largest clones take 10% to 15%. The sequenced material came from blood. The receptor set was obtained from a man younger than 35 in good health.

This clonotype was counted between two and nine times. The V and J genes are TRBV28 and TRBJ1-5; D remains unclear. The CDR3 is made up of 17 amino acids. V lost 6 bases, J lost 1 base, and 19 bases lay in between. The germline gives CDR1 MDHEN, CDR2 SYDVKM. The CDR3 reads CASRPRLLDGSNQPQHF. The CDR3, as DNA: TGTGCCAGCAGGCCAAGATTACTAGATGGGAGCAATCAGCCCCAGCATTTT.

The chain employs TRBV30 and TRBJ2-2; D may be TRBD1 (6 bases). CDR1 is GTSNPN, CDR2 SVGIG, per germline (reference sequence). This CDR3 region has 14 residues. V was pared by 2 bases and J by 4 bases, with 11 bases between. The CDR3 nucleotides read TGTGCCTGGAGTACGGGACACCTCACCGGGGAGCTGTTTTTT. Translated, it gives CAWSTGHLTGELFF.

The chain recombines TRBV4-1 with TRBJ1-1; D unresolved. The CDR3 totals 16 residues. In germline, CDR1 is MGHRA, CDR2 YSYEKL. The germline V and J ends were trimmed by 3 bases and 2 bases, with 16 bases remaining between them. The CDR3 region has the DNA TGCGCCAGCAGCCACGGGCGGACGGGGAGAAACACTGAAGCTTTCTTT. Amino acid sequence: CASSHGRTGRNTEAFF.

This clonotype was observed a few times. For the CDR3, the DNA is TGTGCCAGCAGTTCCGACAGGGGAGGGTCGAATGAGCAGTACTTC. It codes for CASSSDRGGSNEQYF. V gene TRBV12-3 or TRBV12-4 combines with J gene TRBJ2-1; a weak D match, TRBD1 (8 bases). Matching the DNA end better, TRBJ2-7 makes the J call doubtful. The CDR3 is 15 residues long.

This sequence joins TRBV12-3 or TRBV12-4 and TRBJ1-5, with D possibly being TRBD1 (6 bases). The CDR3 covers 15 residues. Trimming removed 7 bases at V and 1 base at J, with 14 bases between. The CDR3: CASNLQGLSNQPQHF. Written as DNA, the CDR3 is TGTGCCAGCAATCTACAGGGTCTGAGCAATCAGCCCCAGCATTTT.

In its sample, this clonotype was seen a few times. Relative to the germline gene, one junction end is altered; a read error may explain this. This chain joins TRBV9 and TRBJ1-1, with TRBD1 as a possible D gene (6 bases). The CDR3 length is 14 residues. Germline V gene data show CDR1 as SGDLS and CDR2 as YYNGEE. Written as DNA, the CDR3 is TGTGCCAGCAGCGTAAGAGACAGGACCCCTGAGGCTTTCTTT. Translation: CASSVRDRTPEAFF.

Written as DNA, the CDR3 is TGTGCCACTGGGGTAGACAGGGAGCCCTACAATGAGCAGTACTTC. Protein: CATGVDREPYNEQYF. This chain joins TRBV15 and TRBJ2-7; 7 bases are a match to TRBD1. Unmatched junction bases numbered 18, after V lost 9 bases and J lost 7 bases. There are 15 residues in the CDR3. Germline lookup yields CDR1 LNHNV and CDR2 YYDKDF (reference sequence).

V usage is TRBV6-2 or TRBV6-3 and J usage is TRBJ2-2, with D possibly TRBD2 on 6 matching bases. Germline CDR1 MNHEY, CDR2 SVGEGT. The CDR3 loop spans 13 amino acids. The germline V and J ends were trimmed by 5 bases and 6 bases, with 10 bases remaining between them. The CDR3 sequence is CASSPRGAGELFF. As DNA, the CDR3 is TGTGCCAGCAGTCCACGCGGGGCCGGGGAGCTGTTTTTT.

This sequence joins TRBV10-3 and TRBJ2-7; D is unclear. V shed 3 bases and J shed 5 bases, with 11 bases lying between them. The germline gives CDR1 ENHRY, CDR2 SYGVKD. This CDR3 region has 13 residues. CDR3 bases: TGTGCCATCAGTGATAGAGGACGGAACGAGCAGTACTTC. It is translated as CAISDRGRNEQYF.

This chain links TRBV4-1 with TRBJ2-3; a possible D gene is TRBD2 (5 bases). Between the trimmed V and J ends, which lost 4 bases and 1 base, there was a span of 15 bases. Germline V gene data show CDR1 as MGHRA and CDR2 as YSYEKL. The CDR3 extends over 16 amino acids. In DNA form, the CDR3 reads TGCGCCAGCAGCCCCTCTGGGAGCGCCCGCACAGATACGCAGTATTTT. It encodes CASSPSGSARTDTQYF.

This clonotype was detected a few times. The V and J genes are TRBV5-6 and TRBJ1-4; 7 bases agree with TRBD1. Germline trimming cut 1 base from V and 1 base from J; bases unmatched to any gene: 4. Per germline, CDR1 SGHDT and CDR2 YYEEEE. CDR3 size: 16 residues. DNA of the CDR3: TGTGCCAGCAGCTTGTGGCAGGGGGTAACTAATGAAAAACTGTTTTTT. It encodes CASSLWQGVTNEKLFF.

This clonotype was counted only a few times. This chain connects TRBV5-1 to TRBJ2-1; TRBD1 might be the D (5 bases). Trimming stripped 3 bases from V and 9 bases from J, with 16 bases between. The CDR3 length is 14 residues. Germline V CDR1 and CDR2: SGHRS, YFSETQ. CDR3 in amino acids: CASSWGVAPGEQFF. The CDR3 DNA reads TGCGCCAGCAGCTGGGGCGTCGCCCCAGGTGAGCAGTTCTTC.

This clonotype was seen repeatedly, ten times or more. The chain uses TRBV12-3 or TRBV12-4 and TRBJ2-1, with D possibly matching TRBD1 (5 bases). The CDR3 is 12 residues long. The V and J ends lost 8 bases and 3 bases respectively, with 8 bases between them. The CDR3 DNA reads TGTGCCAGCGGAGACAGCTACAATGAGCAGTTCTTC. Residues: CASGDSYNEQFF.

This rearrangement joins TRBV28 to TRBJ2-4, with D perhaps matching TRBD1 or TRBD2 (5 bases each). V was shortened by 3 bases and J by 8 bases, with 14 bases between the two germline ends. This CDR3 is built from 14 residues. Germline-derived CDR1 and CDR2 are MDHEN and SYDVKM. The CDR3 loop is CASSLGVARDIQYF. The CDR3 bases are TGTGCCAGCAGTTTGGGGGTAGCGAGGGACATTCAGTACTTC.

The CDR3 DNA reads as TGTGCCAGCAGAGAGGACAGGGGAGGAGAGACCCAGTACTTC. Its translation: CASREDRGGETQYF. The rearrangement uses TRBV6-1 and TRBJ2-5; 9 nucleotides match TRBD1. The CDR3 has 14 amino acids. Losses at the gene ends were 6 bases for V and 4 bases for J; bases not matched to a gene: 6. Per germline, CDR1 MNHNS and CDR2 SASEGT.